The 9 T cell receptor beta chains given below trace back to one sample, sequenced in a study of blood T cells in healthy people across ages. Primed by a sample-barcoded 5' primer and a J-beta primer mix, a second PCR proceeded for 7 to 11 cycles. TCRdb called the 5' RACE reads again in MiXCR, with one record for every CDR3 protein. The table shows more than 1,000,000 distinct CDR3 sequences, with roughly 24% occurring only once. The data also belong to a second study, concerning T cells of mothers and their children.

The sample taken for sequencing was blood. These receptors originate from a girl aged 2-9 years in good health.

This clonotype appeared a few times. This chain links TRBV29-1 with TRBJ1-1, with D possibly TRBD1 on 5 matching bases. Trimming pared 7 bases from V and 9 bases from J, leaving 12 bases between. This CDR3 is built from 10 residues. The germline gives CDR1 SQVTM, CDR2 ANQGSEA. The CDR3 DNA reads TGCAGCGCCCGGGACGATAAAGCTTTCTTT. Its translation is CSARDDKAFF.

This clonotype was seen more than once but under ten times. CDR3 in DNA: TGTGCCAGCAGCACAAGAGGGGGCATCCAAGAGACCCAGTACTTC. The encoded protein is CASSTRGGIQETQYF. The chain is built from TRBV7-2 and TRBJ2-5; 7 bases align to TRBD1. Trimming took 5 bases from V and 1 from J; bases not matched to a gene: 7. Per the germline V gene, CDR1 is SGHTA and CDR2 is FQGNSA. This CDR3 contains 15 residues.

This clonotype came up a few times. The rearrangement uses TRBV2 and TRBJ2-7; 7 bases are a match to TRBD2. The V gene end was trimmed by 1 base and the J gene end by 2 bases; junction bases not matched to a gene: 5. In germline, CDR1 is SNHLY, CDR2 FYNNEI. The CDR3 has 15 amino acids. This CDR3 reads CASSEGGGATYEQYF. CDR3 DNA: TGTGCCAGCAGTGAAGGGGGAGGGGCCACCTACGAGCAGTACTTC.

This clonotype was detected only a few times. The V call is TRBV29-1, the J call TRBJ2-3; no firm D call. The CDR3 spans 13 residues. V lost 3 bases to trimming and J lost 2 bases, with 9 bases between them. The V gene's germline CDR1 is SQVTM and CDR2 ANQGSEA. The CDR3 sequence is CSVDTTFTDTQYF. DNA for the CDR3: TGCAGCGTTGACACAACCTTCACAGATACGCAGTATTTT.

The V and J genes are TRBV7-6 and TRBJ2-7; D is unclear. The CDR3 extends over 16 amino acids. Trimming left V 0 bases short and J 2 bases short, with 14 bases between. Germline V lookup: CDR1 SGHVS, CDR2 FNYEAQ. The CDR3 region has the DNA TGTGCCAGCAGCTTAGCTCTTGGCCCTGATCCCTACGAGCAGTACTTC. This sequence encodes CASSLALGPDPYEQYF.

This clonotype was observed a few times. The junction shows a germline mismatch at one end, possibly a read error. The V and J genes are TRBV7-7 and TRBJ2-1, with 7 nucleotides matching TRBD2. This CDR3 region has 15 residues. Germline V CDR1 and CDR2: SSHAT, FNYEAQ (reference sequence). In nucleotides, the CDR3 is TGTGCTAGCAGTCCCCTAGCGGCCTCTGGCAATGAGCAGTTCTTC. It is translated as CASSPLAASGNEQFF.

The chain employs TRBV20-1 and TRBJ1-5; D is possibly TRBD1 (6 bases). Germline values: CDR1 DFQATT, CDR2 SNEGSKA (reference sequence). The CDR3 consists of 13 residues. V lost 7 bases, J lost 3 bases, and 13 bases lay in between. This chain's CDR3 is CSGVGGPNQPQHF. CDR3 bases: TGCAGTGGGGTGGGGGGGCCCAATCAGCCCCAGCATTTT.

The chain uses TRBV12-3 or TRBV12-4 and TRBJ1-2, with TRBD1 as a possible D gene (5 bases). This CDR3 has 12 residues. The V end lost 5 bases, the J end lost 6 bases, and 10 bases lay between the germline ends. CDR3 bases: TGTGCCAGCAGTCCAGGGTCTGATGGCTACACCTTC. This translates into CASSPGSDGYTF.

This clonotype came up a few times. The gene calls are TRBV7-2 and TRBJ2-2; TRBD1 agrees at 8 bases. Germline values: CDR1 SGHTA, CDR2 FQGNSA. V trimming: 2 bases; J trimming: 5 bases; junction bases outside the gene matches: 13. CDR3 length equals 18 residues. The CDR3 here is CASSLSPDRGMSTGELFF. In DNA, the CDR3 is TGTGCCAGCAGCTTATCCCCAGACAGGGGTATGTCGACCGGGGAGCTGTTTTTT.